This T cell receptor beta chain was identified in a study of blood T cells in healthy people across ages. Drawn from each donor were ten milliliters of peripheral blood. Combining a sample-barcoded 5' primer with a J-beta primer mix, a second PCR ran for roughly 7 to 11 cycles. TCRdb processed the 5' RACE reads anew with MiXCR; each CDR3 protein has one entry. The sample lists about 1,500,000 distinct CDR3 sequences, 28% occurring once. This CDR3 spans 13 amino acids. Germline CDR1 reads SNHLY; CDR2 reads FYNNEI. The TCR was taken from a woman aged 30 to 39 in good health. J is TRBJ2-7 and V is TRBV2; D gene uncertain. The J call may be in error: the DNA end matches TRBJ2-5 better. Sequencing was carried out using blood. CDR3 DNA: TGTGCCAGCAGTGATGTACCTGTCGGGACCCAGTACTTC. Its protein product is CASSDVPVGTQYF.